This TCR beta chain was sequenced during a study of blood T cell repertoires in COVID-19. The CDR3 has 12 residues. V lost 3 bases and J lost 5, with 7 bases in between. This table comes from immunoSEQ multiplex PCR, and its TCRdb copy is limited to in-frame clones, with some not included. The top ten hold about 4.2% of the sample, which has fewer than 400,000 clones, more than 75% seen once. This chain joins TRBV12-3 or TRBV12-4 and TRBJ1-2; D gene uncertain. The sequenced sample was PBMCs or T cells enriched from blood (not recorded which). The receptor comes from a man in his thirties or forties who had recovered from COVID-19. The DNA for the CDR3 is TGTGCCAGCAGTTTCCTTCGGTATGGCTACACCTTC. It specifies CASSFLRYGYTF.